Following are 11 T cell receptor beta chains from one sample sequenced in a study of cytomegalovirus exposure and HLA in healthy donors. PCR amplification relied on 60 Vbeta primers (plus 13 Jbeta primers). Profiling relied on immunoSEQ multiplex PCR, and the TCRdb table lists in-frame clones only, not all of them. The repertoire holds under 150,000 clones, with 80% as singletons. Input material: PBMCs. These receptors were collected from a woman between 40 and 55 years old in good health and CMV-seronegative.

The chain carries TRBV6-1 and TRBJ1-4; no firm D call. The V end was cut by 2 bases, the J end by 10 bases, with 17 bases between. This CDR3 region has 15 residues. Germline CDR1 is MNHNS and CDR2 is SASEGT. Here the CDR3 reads CASSETGRRGRKLFF. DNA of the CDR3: TGTGCCAGCAGTGAAACCGGGAGGAGAGGCAGAAAACTGTTTTTT.

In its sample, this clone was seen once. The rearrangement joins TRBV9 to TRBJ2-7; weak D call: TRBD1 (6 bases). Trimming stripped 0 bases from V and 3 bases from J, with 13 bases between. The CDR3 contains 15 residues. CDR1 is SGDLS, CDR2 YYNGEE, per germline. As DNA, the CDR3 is TGTGCCAGCAGCGTAGCCCCGGGACAATACTACGAGCAGTACTTC. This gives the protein CASSVAPGQYYEQYF.

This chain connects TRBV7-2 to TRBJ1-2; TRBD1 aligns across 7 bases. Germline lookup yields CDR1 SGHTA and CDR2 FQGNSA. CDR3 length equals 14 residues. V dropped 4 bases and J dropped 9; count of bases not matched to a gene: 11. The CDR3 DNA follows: TGTGCCAGCAGCTCCGAATACAGGGGACGACGCTACACCTTC. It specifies CASSSEYRGRRYTF.

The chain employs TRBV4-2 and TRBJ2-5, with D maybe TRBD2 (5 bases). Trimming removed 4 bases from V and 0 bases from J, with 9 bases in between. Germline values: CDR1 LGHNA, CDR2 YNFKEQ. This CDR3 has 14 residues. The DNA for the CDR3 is TGTGCCAGCAGCCGCGGGCAGTACCAAGAGACCCAGTACTTC. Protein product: CASSRGQYQETQYF.

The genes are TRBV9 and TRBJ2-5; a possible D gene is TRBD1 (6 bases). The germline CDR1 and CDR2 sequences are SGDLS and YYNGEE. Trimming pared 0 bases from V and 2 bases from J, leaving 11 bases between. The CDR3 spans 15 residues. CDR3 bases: TGTGCCAGCAGCGTAGTCGGGACACCTCAAGAGACCCAGTACTTC. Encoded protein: CASSVVGTPQETQYF.

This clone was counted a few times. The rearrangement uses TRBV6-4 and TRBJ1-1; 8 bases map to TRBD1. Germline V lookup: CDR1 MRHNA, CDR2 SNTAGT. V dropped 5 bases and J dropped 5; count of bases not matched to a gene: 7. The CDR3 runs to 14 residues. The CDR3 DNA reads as TGTGCCAGCAGTTCCGACAGGGGAAGGACTGAAGCTTTCTTT. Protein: CASSSDRGRTEAFF.

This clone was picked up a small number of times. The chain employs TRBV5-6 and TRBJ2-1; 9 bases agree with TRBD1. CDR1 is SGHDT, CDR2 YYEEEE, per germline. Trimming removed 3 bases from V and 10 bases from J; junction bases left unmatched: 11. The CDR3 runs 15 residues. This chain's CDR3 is CASSWGISGQGEQFF. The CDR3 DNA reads TGTGCCAGCAGCTGGGGGATTTCGGGACAGGGAGAGCAGTTCTTC.

The CDR3 spells CASSQGETGSNSYEQYF. CDR3 sequence (DNA): TGCGCCAGCAGCCAAGGGGAGACAGGGTCGAACTCCTACGAGCAGTACTTC. The genes are TRBV4-1 and TRBJ2-7; 7 bases are a match to TRBD1. CDR1 MGHRA and CDR2 YSYEKL come from the germline V gene. V shed 1 base, J shed 0 bases, and the junction held 9 bases outside the gene matches. The length of the CDR3 is 17 residues.

Written as DNA, the CDR3 is TGTGCCAGCAGTTTTGGAGGAAGCGAGCAGTACTTC. This codes for CASSFGGSEQYF. The chain joins TRBV27 to TRBJ2-7, with D possibly being TRBD2 (5 bases). CDR3 size: 12 residues. Germline V lookup: CDR1 MNHEY, CDR2 SMNVEV (reference sequence). Between the trimmed V and J ends, which lost 3 bases and 6 bases, there was a span of 9 bases.

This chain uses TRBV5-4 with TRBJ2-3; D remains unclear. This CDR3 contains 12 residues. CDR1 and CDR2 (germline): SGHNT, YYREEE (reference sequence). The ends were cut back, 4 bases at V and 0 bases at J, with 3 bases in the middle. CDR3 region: CASSQSTDTQYF. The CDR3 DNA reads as TGTGCCAGCAGCCAGAGCACAGATACGCAGTATTTT.

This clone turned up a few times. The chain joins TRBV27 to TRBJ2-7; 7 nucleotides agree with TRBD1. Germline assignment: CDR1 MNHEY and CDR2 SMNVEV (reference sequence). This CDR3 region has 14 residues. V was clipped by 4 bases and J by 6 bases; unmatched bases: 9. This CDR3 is CASSSTGYGSEQYF. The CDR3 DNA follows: TGTGCCAGCAGTTCGACAGGGTATGGGTCCGAGCAGTACTTC.